This entry lists 18 T cell receptor beta chains sequenced from one sample in a study of blood T cell repertoires in COVID-19. The data were produced by immunoSEQ multiplex PCR, yet TCRdb's version contains in-frame clones alone and is incomplete. The top ten clones hold about an eighth of a sample with 200,000 to 250,000 clones, roughly 85% of them seen once. The specimen sequenced was peripheral blood. The receptors come from a young woman who had recovered from COVID-19.

The chain employs TRBV10-3 and TRBJ2-7; TRBD2 matches at 11 bases. V was pared by 2 bases and J by 7 bases, with 19 bases of the junction left unmatched. CDR3 length equals 19 residues. The V gene's germline CDR1 is ENHRY and CDR2 SYGVKD. The CDR3 loop reads CAISETASGRSLSLGEQYF. The CDR3, as DNA: TGTGCCATCAGTGAGACGGCTAGCGGGAGGTCCCTCTCATTAGGAGAGCAGTACTTC.

The chain links TRBV25-1 to TRBJ2-3; D is possibly TRBD1 (6 bases). The CDR3 sequence is 14 residues long. The germline V gene has CDR1 MGHDK and CDR2 SYGVNS. Trimming left V 5 bases short and J 0 bases short, with 9 bases between. DNA for the CDR3: TGTGCCAGCAGTTTCGACAGGAGCACAGATACGCAGTATTTT. Amino acid sequence: CASSFDRSTDTQYF.

The chain uses TRBV7-6 and TRBJ1-3; D unclear. Trimming shortened V by 4 bases and J by 0 bases, and 16 bases separated the two germline ends. The CDR3 totals 17 residues. Per germline, CDR1 SGHVS and CDR2 FNYEAQ. The CDR3 region is CASSSQTVMISGNTIYF. The CDR3 region has the DNA TGTGCCAGCAGCTCACAGACCGTGATGATCTCTGGAAACACCATATATTTT.

This chain connects TRBV3-1 (or the pseudogene TRBV3-2) to TRBJ2-5, with 9 bases lining up with TRBD2. CDR1 is LGHDT, CDR2 YNNKEL, per germline (reference sequence). The CDR3 loop spans 15 amino acids. The trim removed 3 bases at V and 5 bases at J, leaving 7 bases unmatched. The DNA for the CDR3 is TGTGCCAGCAGCCACGTGAAGCGGGAGGTGGAGACCCAGTACTTC. It encodes CASSHVKREVETQYF.

The chain uses TRBV27 and TRBJ1-5, with D maybe TRBD1 (5 bases). V was pared by 6 bases and J by 6 bases, with 18 bases between. This CDR3 contains 15 residues. In germline, CDR1 is MNHEY, CDR2 SMNVEV (reference sequence). The CDR3 region has the DNA TGTGCCAGCAGGAGGGGACGGGGGGATAGTCAGCCCCAGCATTTT. Translation: CASRRGRGDSQPQHF.

The chain has TRBV12-3 or TRBV12-4 and TRBJ2-7, with D unclear. This CDR3 region has 12 residues. V lost 2 bases to trimming and J lost 4 bases, with 6 bases between them. CDR3 in amino acids: CASSLMAYEQYF. CDR3 sequence (DNA): TGTGCCAGCAGTTTAATGGCTTACGAGCAGTACTTC.

The chain uses TRBV6-1 and TRBJ2-3; D call uncertain. The CDR3 totals 12 residues. V lost 1 base and J lost 5, with 4 bases in between. Germline assignment: CDR1 MNHNS and CDR2 SASEGT. DNA for the CDR3: TGTGCCAGCAGTGAAGACAGAGATACGCAGTATTTT. Encoded protein: CASSEDRDTQYF.

The chain joins TRBV9 to TRBJ1-1; 12 nucleotides match TRBD1. Germline assignment: CDR1 SGDLS and CDR2 YYNGEE. The CDR3 extends over 17 amino acids. The V gene end was trimmed by 3 bases and the J gene end by 4 bases; junction bases not matched to a gene: 10. The CDR3 sequence is CASSGSRDRGLGTEAFF. DNA for the CDR3: TGTGCCAGCAGCGGTAGCCGGGACAGGGGGCTGGGCACTGAAGCTTTCTTT.

This chain links TRBV6-1 with TRBJ2-1, with D maybe TRBD2 (6 bases). V was cut by 3 bases and J by 6 bases, with 12 bases left in between. The CDR3 totals 14 residues. Germline CDR1 is MNHNS and CDR2 is SASEGT. CDR3 region: CASSDPGLINEQFF. CDR3 DNA: TGTGCCAGCAGTGACCCGGGACTTATCAATGAGCAGTTCTTC.

The chain links TRBV6-2 or TRBV6-3 to TRBJ2-7, with D unclear. The V and J ends lost 2 bases and 2 bases respectively, with 4 bases between them. Germline V CDR1 and CDR2: MNHEY, SVGEGT. The CDR3 runs 12 residues. CDR3 DNA: TGTGCCAGCAGTTACACAGCCTACGAGCAGTACTTC. Translated, it gives CASSYTAYEQYF.

This chain links TRBV19 with TRBJ2-1; D gene ambiguous. The V end lost 5 bases, the J end lost 7 bases, and 15 bases lay between the germline ends. Germline V lookup: CDR1 LNHDA, CDR2 SQIVND (reference sequence). The CDR3 is 14 residues long. The CDR3 DNA reads TGTGCCAGTAGTGGATGGTCAGACAAAAATGAGCAGTTCTTC. Protein: CASSGWSDKNEQFF. Based on the CDR3 plus reference TRBV19 and TRBJ2-1, the full variable domain is DGGITQSPKYLFRKEGQNVTLSCEQNLNHDAMYWYRQDPGQGLRLIYYSQIVNDFQKGDIAEGYSVSREKKESFPLTVTSAQKNPTAFYLCASSGWSDKNEQFFGPGTRLTVL.

The chain joins TRBV6-2 or TRBV6-3 to TRBJ2-7; D not resolved. There are 17 residues in the CDR3. V lost 4 bases and J lost 3, with 22 bases in between. Germline V gene lookup returns CDR1 MNHEY and CDR2 SVGEGT. The CDR3 protein is CASSFHNQASGDYEQYF. The CDR3 DNA is TGTGCCAGCAGTTTTCATAACCAGGCGTCCGGTGACTACGAGCAGTACTTC.

The genes are TRBV5-6 and TRBJ2-7, with 7 nucleotides matching TRBD2. This CDR3 has 17 residues. CDR1 and CDR2 (germline): SGHDT, YYEEEE. The V gene end was trimmed by 4 bases and the J gene end by 3 bases; junction bases not matched to a gene: 16. For the CDR3, the DNA is TGTGCCAGCAGCGTGGAGGGTAGCGGGTGGAGAGGCTACGAGCAGTACTTC. Protein sequence: CASSVEGSGWRGYEQYF.

The V and J genes are TRBV30 and TRBJ2-1; D is perhaps TRBD2 (8 bases). V was trimmed by 5 bases and J by 8 bases, leaving 19 bases between them. Looked up from germline, CDR1 is GTSNPN and CDR2 is SVGIG (reference sequence). The CDR3 runs 14 residues. The DNA of the CDR3 is TGTGCCTGGCGGGAGGGGGCTTTCGGCGATGAGCAGTTCTTC. Amino acids: CAWREGAFGDEQFF.

The chain carries TRBV5-4 and TRBJ2-1, with D tentatively TRBD2 (5 bases). Trimming stripped 4 bases from V and 7 bases from J, with 21 bases between. CDR3 size: 16 residues. The germline gives CDR1 SGHNT, CDR2 YYREEE (reference sequence). The CDR3: CASSPLLGVSANEQFF. The CDR3 nucleotides read TGTGCCAGCAGCCCACTCTTAGGCGTTAGCGCAAATGAGCAGTTCTTC.

This clone was counted between two and nine times. The chain employs TRBV5-6 and TRBJ2-7; D might be TRBD2 (6 bases). V gave up 5 bases and J gave up 3 bases, with 18 bases separating them. Germline V CDR1 and CDR2: SGHDT, YYEEEE. The CDR3 spans 15 residues. CDR3 sequence reads: CASSSLKVGSYEQYF. In DNA, the CDR3 is TGTGCCAGCAGTTCCTTAAAGGTCGGGAGCTACGAGCAGTACTTC.

The chain uses TRBV7-9 and TRBJ1-2; D gene uncertain. Trimming took off 5 bases at V and 8 bases at J, with 18 bases between the two ends. The CDR3 contains 14 residues. Per the germline V gene, CDR1 is SEHNR and CDR2 is FQNEAQ (reference sequence). For the CDR3, the DNA is TGTGCCAGCAGCCCGGGTCAAGTTGTGAGGGGCTACACCTTC. This translates into CASSPGQVVRGYTF.

This chain uses TRBV6-5 with TRBJ1-3; a weak D match, TRBD1 (5 bases). Deletions cut 8 bases from V and 0 bases from J, with 11 bases between. The CDR3 covers 14 residues. The germline V gene encodes CDR1 MNHEY and CDR2 SVGAGI. Written as DNA, the CDR3 is TGTGCCAGCGACTGGGGGGGCTCTGGAAACACCATATATTTT. Protein product: CASDWGGSGNTIYF.